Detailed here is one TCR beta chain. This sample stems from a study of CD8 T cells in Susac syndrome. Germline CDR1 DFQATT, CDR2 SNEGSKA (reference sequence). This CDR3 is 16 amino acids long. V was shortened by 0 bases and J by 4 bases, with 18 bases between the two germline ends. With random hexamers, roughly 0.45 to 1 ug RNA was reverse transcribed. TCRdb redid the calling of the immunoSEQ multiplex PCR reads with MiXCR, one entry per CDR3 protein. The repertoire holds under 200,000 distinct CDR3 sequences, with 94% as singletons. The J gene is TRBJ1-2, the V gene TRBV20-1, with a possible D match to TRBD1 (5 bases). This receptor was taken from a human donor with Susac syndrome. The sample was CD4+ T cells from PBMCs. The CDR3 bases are TGCAGTGCTAGAGATTCAGGACCATCAGGGACCTATGGCTACACCTTC. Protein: CSARDSGPSGTYGYTF.